A selection of T cell receptor beta chains follows, all from one sample in a study of T cell responses to AZD1222 COVID-19 vaccine. Assay used: immunoSEQ multiplex PCR; TCRdb lists only in-frame clones, some missing. The sample lists about 150,000 clones; about nine tenths were seen once. Sequencing used peripheral blood, obtained on day 0 of AZD1222 vaccination. The receptor source for this set is an adult in good health. CDR3s include the opening cysteine and the closing phenylalanine or tryptophan. The order of the fields is V gene, D gene, J gene, clone size, CDR3 DNA, CDR3 protein. The D gene is left open where the match is weak. Some rows mark clone size as missing; the rest say once, few, many or name a class of expanded clone.

TRBV12-3/TRBV12-4	TRBD1	TRBJ1-1	once	TGTGCCAGCAGGGGACAGAGCAACACTGAAGCTTTCTTT	CASRGQSNTEAFF
TRBV20-1	TRBD2	TRBJ2-2	NA	TGCAGTGCTAGTGCTATAACTAGCGGAAACACCGGGGAGCTGTTTTTT	CSASAITSGNTGELFF
TRBV28	NA	TRBJ1-2	NA	TGTGCCAGCAGTCTCTCAGTGGGTGACTACACCTTC	CASSLSVGDYTF
TRBV5-6	NA	TRBJ2-7	NA	TGTGCCAGCAGCCCGACGTCCTCCTACGAGCAGTACTTC	CASSPTSSYEQYF
TRBV5-1	NA	TRBJ2-7	NA	TGCGCCAGCAGCTTGGAAGGGGGGTCCTACGAGCAGTACTTC	CASSLEGGSYEQYF
TRBV19	NA	TRBJ1-2	NA	TGTGCCAGTAGTATAGGTCAGGGGTACTATGGCTACACCTTC	CASSIGQGYYGYTF
TRBV3-1/TRBV3-2	TRBD2	TRBJ2-1	NA	TGTGCCAGCCAAGCCGGGACTAGCGGGGTCAATGAGCAGTTCTTC	CASQAGTSGVNEQFF
TRBV2	NA	TRBJ2-3	once	TGTGCCAGCAGGAAGGGAGATACGCAGTATTTT	CASRKGDTQYF
TRBV7-9	TRBD1	TRBJ1-1	NA	TGTGCCAGCAGCTCCCTTGACAGGGCCCGCACTGAAGCTTTCTTT	CASSSLDRARTEAFF
TRBV28	NA	TRBJ1-3	NA	TGTGCCAGCAGTTTATTGGCAGGGGTCTTGGGAAACACCATATATTTT	CASSLLAGVLGNTIYF
TRBV3-1/TRBV3-2	NA	TRBJ1-4	NA	TGTGCCAGCAGCCAACAAACAGGTGAAAAACTGTTTTTT	CASSQQTGEKLFF
TRBV7-2	TRBD2	TRBJ2-3	NA	TGTGCCAGCAGCTTTGCGGGGGCTAGCGGGAGGCAAAGCACAGATACGCAGTATTTT	CASSFAGASGRQSTDTQYF
TRBV6-5	TRBD1	TRBJ1-5	NA	TGTGCCAGCAGTTACTCGACAGGGTCAGGACAGCCCCAGCATTTT	CASSYSTGSGQPQHF
TRBV15	TRBD2	TRBJ2-7	NA	TGTGCCACCAGCCCCCGAGGGCTAGCGGGAGGACGCGAGCAGTACTTC	CATSPRGLAGGREQYF
TRBV5-6	TRBD1	TRBJ1-2	NA	TGTGCCAGCAGCTTTGGACAGGGGATTTATGGCTACACCTTC	CASSFGQGIYGYTF
TRBV6-5	NA	TRBJ1-2	NA	TGTGCCAGCAGTCCGGCGGGGGAGGCGGGTGGCTACACCTTC	CASSPAGEAGGYTF
TRBV30	NA	TRBJ1-4	NA	TGTGCCTGGAGTCGGGGGGGCGCAGATGAAAAACTGTTTTTT	CAWSRGGADEKLFF
TRBV6-5	TRBD1	TRBJ1-4	NA	TGTGCCAGCAGGGACTCAATTGGGACAGGGGTGTTTTTT	CASRDSIGTGVFF
TRBV4-2	NA	TRBJ1-3	few	TGTGCCAGCAGTCCTGGAAACACCATATATTTT	CASSPGNTIYF
TRBV6-5	NA	TRBJ1-3	NA	TGTGCCAGCAGTCTGGTTGACACCATATATTTT	CASSLVDTIYF
TRBV4-2	NA	TRBJ1-1	NA	TGTGCCAGCAGCCAAAACATACGGTCCACAGGGAGCTCTGAAGCTTTCTTT	CASSQNIRSTGSSEAFF